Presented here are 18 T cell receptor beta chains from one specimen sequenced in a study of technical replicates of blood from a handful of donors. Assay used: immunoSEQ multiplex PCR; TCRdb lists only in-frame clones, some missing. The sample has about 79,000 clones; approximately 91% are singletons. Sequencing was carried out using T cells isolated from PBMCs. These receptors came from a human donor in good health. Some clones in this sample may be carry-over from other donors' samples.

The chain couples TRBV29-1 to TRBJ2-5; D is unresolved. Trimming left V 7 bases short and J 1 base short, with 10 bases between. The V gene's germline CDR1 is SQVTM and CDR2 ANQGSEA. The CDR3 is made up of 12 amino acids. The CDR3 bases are TGCAGCGGAAGTTCCGGCCAAGAGACCCAGTACTTC. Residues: CSGSSGQETQYF.

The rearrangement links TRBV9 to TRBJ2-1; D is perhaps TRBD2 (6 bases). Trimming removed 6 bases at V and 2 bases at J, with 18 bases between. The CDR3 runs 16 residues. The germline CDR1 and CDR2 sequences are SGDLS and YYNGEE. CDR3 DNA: TGTGCCAGCACCCTAGGGTCGGGAGCCCCCTACAATGAGCAGTTCTTC. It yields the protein CASTLGSGAPYNEQFF.

The CDR3 reads CASSPSGTNGEQFF. As DNA, the CDR3 is TGCGCCAGCAGCCCGTCTGGCACGAATGGTGAGCAGTTCTTC. The rearrangement links TRBV5-1 to TRBJ2-1; D is undetermined. V was pared by 4 bases and J by 9 bases, with 17 bases between. The CDR3 is 14 amino acids. CDR1 and CDR2 (germline): SGHRS, YFSETQ.

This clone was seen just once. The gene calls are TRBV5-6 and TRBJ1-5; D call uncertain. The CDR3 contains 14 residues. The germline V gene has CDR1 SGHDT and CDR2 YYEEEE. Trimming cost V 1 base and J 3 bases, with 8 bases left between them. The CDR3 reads CASSLWLNNQPQHF. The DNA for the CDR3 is TGTGCCAGCAGCTTGTGGCTTAACAATCAGCCCCAGCATTTT.

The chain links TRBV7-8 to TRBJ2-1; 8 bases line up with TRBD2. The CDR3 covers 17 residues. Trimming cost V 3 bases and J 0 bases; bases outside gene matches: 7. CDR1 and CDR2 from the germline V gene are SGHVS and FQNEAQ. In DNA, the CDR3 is TGTGCCAGCAGCTTTTCGCGGGAGGCTAGCTCCTACAATGAGCAGTTCTTC. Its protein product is CASSFSREASSYNEQFF. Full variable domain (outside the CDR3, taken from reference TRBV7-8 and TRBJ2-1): GAGVSQSPRYKVAKRGQDVALRCDPISGHVSLFWYQQALGQGPEFLTYFQNEAQLDKSGLPSDRFFAERPEGSVSTLKIQRTQQEDSAVYLCASSFSREASSYNEQFFGPGTRLTVL.

The CDR3 DNA sequence: TGCGCCAGCAGCCACGGAACGACAGGGGACGAGCAGTACTTC. Amino acid sequence: CASSHGTTGDEQYF. The chain has TRBV4-1 and TRBJ2-7, with TRBD1 matching over 8 bases. In germline, CDR1 is MGHRA, CDR2 YSYEKL. The CDR3 is made up of 14 amino acids. V gave up 3 bases and J gave up 5 bases; unmatched junction bases: 6.

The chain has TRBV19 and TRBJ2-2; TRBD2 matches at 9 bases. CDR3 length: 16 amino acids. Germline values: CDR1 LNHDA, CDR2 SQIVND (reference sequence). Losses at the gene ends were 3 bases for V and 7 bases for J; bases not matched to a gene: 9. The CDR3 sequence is CASSIEAGGYGGELFF. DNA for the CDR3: TGTGCCAGTAGTATCGAAGCGGGAGGATACGGCGGGGAGCTGTTTTTT.

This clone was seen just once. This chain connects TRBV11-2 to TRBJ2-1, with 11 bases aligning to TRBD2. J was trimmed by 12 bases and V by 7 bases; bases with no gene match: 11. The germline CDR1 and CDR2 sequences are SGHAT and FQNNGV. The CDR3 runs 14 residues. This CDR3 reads CASKRSSGRRWQFF. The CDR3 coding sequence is TGTGCCAGCAAAAGGTCTAGCGGGAGGCGGTGGCAGTTCTTC.

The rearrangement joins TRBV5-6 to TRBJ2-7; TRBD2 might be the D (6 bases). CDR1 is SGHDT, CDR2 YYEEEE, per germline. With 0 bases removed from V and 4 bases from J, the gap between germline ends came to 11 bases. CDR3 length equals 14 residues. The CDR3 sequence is CASSLVGGTYEQYF. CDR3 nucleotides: TGTGCCAGCAGCTTGGTTGGCGGGACTTACGAGCAGTACTTC. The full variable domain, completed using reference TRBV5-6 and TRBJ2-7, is DAGVTQSPTHLIKTRGQQVTLRCSPKSGHDTVSWYQQALGQGPQFIFQYYEEEERQRGNFPDRFSGHQFPNYSSELNVNALLLGDSALYLCASSLVGGTYEQYFGPGTRLTVT.

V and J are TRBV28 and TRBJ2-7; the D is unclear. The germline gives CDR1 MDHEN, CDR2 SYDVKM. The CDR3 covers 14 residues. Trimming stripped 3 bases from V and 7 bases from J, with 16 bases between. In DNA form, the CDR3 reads TGTGCCAGCAGTTTGAGGCCTCGACGAGGAGAGCAGTACTTC. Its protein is CASSLRPRRGEQYF.

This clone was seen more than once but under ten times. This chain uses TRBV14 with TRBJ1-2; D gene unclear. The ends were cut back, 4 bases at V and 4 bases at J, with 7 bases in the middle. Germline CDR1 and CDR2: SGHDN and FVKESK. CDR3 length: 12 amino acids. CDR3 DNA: TGTGCCAGCAGCCCGGCGGGCTATGGCTACACCTTC. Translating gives CASSPAGYGYTF.

CDR3 sequence: CASSQDTRGNYGYTF. The CDR3 region has the DNA TGCGCCAGCAGCCAAGATACGCGAGGGAACTATGGCTACACCTTC. This chain connects TRBV4-1 to TRBJ1-2; D not resolved. Germline CDR1 and CDR2: MGHRA and YSYEKL. The CDR3 consists of 15 residues. V lost 0 bases and J 2 bases, leaving 10 bases between the germline ends.

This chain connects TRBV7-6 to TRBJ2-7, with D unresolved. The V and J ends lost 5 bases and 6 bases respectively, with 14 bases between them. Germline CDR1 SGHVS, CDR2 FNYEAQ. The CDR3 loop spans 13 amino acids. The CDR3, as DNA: TGTGCCAGCAGCATCAGTACCCCAGGCGAGCAGTACTTC. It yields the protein CASSISTPGEQYF.

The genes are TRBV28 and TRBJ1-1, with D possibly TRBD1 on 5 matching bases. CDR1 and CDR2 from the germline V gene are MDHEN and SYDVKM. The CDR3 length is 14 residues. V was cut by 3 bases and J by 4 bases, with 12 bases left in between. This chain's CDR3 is CASSFPGQGTEAFF. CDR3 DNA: TGTGCCAGCAGTTTCCCCGGTCAGGGCACTGAAGCTTTCTTT.

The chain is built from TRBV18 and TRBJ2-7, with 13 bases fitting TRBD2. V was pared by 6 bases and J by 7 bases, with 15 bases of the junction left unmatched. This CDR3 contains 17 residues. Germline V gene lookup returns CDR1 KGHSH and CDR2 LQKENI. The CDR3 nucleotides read TGTGCCAGCTCGCAGGGACTAGCGGGACTCTCAGACCTGGAGCAGTACTTC. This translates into CASSQGLAGLSDLEQYF.

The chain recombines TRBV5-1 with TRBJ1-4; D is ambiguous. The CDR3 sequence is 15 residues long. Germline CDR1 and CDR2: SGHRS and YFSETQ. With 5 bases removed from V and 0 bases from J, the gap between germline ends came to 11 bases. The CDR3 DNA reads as TGCGCCAGCAGTAAATCAGGCGCAACTAATGAAAAACTGTTTTTT. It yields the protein CASSKSGATNEKLFF.

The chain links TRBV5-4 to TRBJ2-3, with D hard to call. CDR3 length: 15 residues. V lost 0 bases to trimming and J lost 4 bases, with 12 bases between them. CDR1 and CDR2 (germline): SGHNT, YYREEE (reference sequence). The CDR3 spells CASSLGSRWSDTQYF. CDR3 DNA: TGTGCCAGCAGCTTGGGTTCCCGGTGGTCAGATACGCAGTATTTT.

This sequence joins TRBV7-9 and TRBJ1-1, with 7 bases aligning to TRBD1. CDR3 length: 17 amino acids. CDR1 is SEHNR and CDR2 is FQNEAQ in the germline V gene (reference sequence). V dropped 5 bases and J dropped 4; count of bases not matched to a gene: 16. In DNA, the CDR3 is TGTGCCAGCAGCGAAACCTTCGACAGGGCTCGGGGCACTGAAGCTTTCTTT. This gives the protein CASSETFDRARGTEAFF.